The 16 T cell receptor beta chains reported below all come from one sample, sequenced in a study of human T cells and chemical hapten exposure. TCRdb processed the RACE reads anew with MiXCR; each CDR3 protein has one entry. The data hold fewer than 400,000 distinct CDR3 sequences, with about 7% observed a single time. Time point here: patch test 1, 2 weeks after DPC sensitization. The treatment was: therapeutic diphenylcyclopropenone sensitization with weekly scalp DPC. Sample: whole blood, taken in connection with sensitization to the hapten diphenylcyclopropenone (DPC). All receptors come from a woman between 18 and 29 years old with alopecia areata. Some clones in this sample may be carry-over from other donors' samples.

CDR3 region: CASSDRQVQGQPQHF. In DNA, the CDR3 is TGTGCCAGCAGTGATAGACAGGTTCAGGGTCAGCCCCAGCATTTT. The chain combines TRBV27 with TRBJ1-5, with D possibly being TRBD1 (6 bases). CDR1 is MNHEY and CDR2 is SMNVEV in the germline V gene (reference sequence). The CDR3 covers 15 residues. V shed 5 bases and J shed 6 bases, with 17 bases lying between them.

This clonotype was counted a few times. The chain has TRBV7-8 and TRBJ2-3, with TRBD1 matching over 7 bases. The J segment lost 3 bases and the V segment lost 4 bases, leaving 7 bases of the junction unmatched. The germline gives CDR1 SGHVS, CDR2 FQNEAQ. The CDR3 is 15 amino acids. The CDR3 here is CASSSTGFSTDTQYF. The CDR3 DNA sequence: TGTGCCAGCAGCTCGACAGGGTTTAGTACAGATACGCAGTATTTT.

The chain is built from TRBV4-1 and TRBJ2-5; tentative D call: TRBD1 (6 bases). The V end lost 2 bases, the J end lost 5 bases, and 9 bases lay between the germline ends. The germline V gene has CDR1 MGHRA and CDR2 YSYEKL. CDR3 length equals 13 residues. CDR3 in DNA: TGCGCCAGCAGCCAATGGCAGGGGGAGACCCAGTACTTC. Protein: CASSQWQGETQYF.

The table lists this clonotype with many counts. V gene TRBV11-2 combines with J gene TRBJ1-5, with D unresolved. The CDR3 runs to 12 residues. CDR1 is SGHAT and CDR2 is FQNNGV in the germline V gene. V lost 2 bases and J 8 bases, leaving 7 bases between the germline ends. The CDR3 spells CASSLNREPQHF. The CDR3 region has the DNA TGTGCCAGCAGCTTAAACCGTGAGCCCCAGCATTTT.

This clonotype was detected only a few times. CDR3 nucleotides: TGTGCCAGCTCACCTATGGACAGGTCCCTCGGTTCACCCCTCCACTTT. It encodes CASSPMDRSLGSPLHF. The chain employs TRBV18 and TRBJ1-6; 7 bases agree with TRBD1. Per the germline V gene, CDR1 is KGHSH and CDR2 is LQKENI. The V gene end was trimmed by 3 bases and the J gene end by 9 bases; junction bases not matched to a gene: 11. This CDR3 has 16 residues.

The CDR3 DNA is TGTGCCAGCAGCTTAGCGCTTTTGGGGCAGGGGGAGGCTTTCTTT. Protein sequence: CASSLALLGQGEAFF. The chain combines TRBV7-2 with TRBJ1-1, with TRBD1 identical over 7 bases. The CDR3 covers 15 residues. The germline gives CDR1 SGHTA, CDR2 FQGNSA. V shed 0 bases, J shed 11 bases, and the junction held 12 bases outside the gene matches.

The rearrangement uses TRBV19 and TRBJ2-1; no firm D call. CDR3 length: 15 amino acids. Trimming cost V 4 bases and J 0 bases, with 10 bases left between them. Germline V gene sequence: CDR1 LNHDA, CDR2 SQIVND (reference sequence). The DNA for the CDR3 is TGTGCCAGTAGTACCACAGTAAGCTCCTACAATGAGCAGTTCTTC. Protein: CASSTTVSSYNEQFF. Full variable domain (rest looked up from reference TRBV19 and TRBJ2-1): DGGITQSPKYLFRKEGQNVTLSCEQNLNHDAMYWYRQDPGQGLRLIYYSQIVNDFQKGDIAEGYSVSREKKESFPLTVTSAQKNPTAFYLCASSTTVSSYNEQFFGPGTRLTVL.

The sample holds many counts of this clonotype. V gene TRBV6-5 combines with J gene TRBJ2-3, with 9 bases identical to TRBD2. Germline V CDR1 and CDR2: MNHEY, SVGAGI. This CDR3 spans 16 amino acids. After removal of 2 bases from V and 3 bases from J, the junction contained 6 bases not matched to a gene. The CDR3 nucleotides are TGTGCCAGCAGTTACGGGGGCGGGGGGGCAACAGATACGCAGTATTTT. The encoded protein is CASSYGGGGATDTQYF.

A few counts support this clonotype. This chain uses TRBV3-1 with TRBJ2-5; D remains unclear. The germline V gene has CDR1 LGHDT and CDR2 YNNKEL (reference sequence). Trimming pared 4 bases from V and 3 bases from J, leaving 9 bases between. The CDR3 is 13 amino acids. The CDR3 protein is CASSRTLEETQYF. DNA for the CDR3: TGTGCCAGCAGCCGAACTCTGGAAGAGACCCAGTACTTC.

This clonotype was detected only a few times. The chain links TRBV6-4 to TRBJ1-1, with D possibly TRBD1 on 6 matching bases. Germline values: CDR1 MRHNA, CDR2 SNTAGT. CDR3 length: 15 amino acids. V gave up 6 bases and J gave up 1 base, with 15 bases separating them. Here the CDR3 DNA reads TGTGCCAGCAGGGACAGTACTACCCAGAACACTGAAGCTTTCTTT. Translating gives CASRDSTTQNTEAFF.

This clonotype turned up a few times. The chain uses TRBV19 and TRBJ1-2; D is unclear. This CDR3 has 15 amino acids. Germline CDR1 and CDR2: LNHDA and SQIVND (reference sequence). Between the trimmed V and J ends, which lost 0 bases and 3 bases, there was a span of 11 bases. CDR3 protein: CASSIDHSTDYGYTF. In DNA form, the CDR3 reads TGTGCCAGTAGTATAGATCACTCCACGGACTATGGCTACACCTTC.

There are many counts of this clonotype. V and J are TRBV24-1 and TRBJ2-3, with 7 nucleotides matching TRBD2. Per the germline V gene, CDR1 is KGHDR and CDR2 is SFDVKD. The CDR3 extends over 16 amino acids. With V trimmed by 2 bases and J by 2 bases, 6 bases remained unmatched. For the CDR3, the DNA is TGTGCCACCAGTGATTCCCAGCGGGGTTTCACAGATACGCAGTATTTT. This translates into CATSDSQRGFTDTQYF.

The rearrangement links TRBV7-2 to TRBJ1-4; D is ambiguous. The CDR3 length is 15 residues. V was trimmed by 2 bases and J by 0 bases, leaving 7 bases between them. CDR1 SGHTA and CDR2 FQGNSA come from the germline V gene. CDR3 DNA sequence: TGTGCCAGCAGCTTACAGAGGGCAACTAATGAAAAACTGTTTTTT. Amino acid sequence: CASSLQRATNEKLFF.

CDR3 residues: CASSRGLRDRGPTEAFF. Here the CDR3 DNA reads TGTGCCAGCAGCAGAGGATTACGGGACAGGGGGCCCACTGAAGCTTTCTTT. The chain employs TRBV21-1 and TRBJ1-1; TRBD1 is taken as the D call from the table, unchecked against the DNA. TRBV21-1 is given as a pseudogene. The CDR3 is made up of 17 amino acids.

Ten or more counts support this clonotype. The CDR3 DNA reads TGTGCCAGCAGTCGACTCGGGGGACCTCTTAATGAGCAGTTCTTC. Translating it yields CASSRLGGPLNEQFF. The chain employs TRBV6-5 and TRBJ2-1; D possibly corresponds to TRBD2 (6 bases). The CDR3 sequence is 15 residues long. V lost 5 bases, J lost 7 bases, and 18 bases lay in between. Germline V gives CDR1 MNHEY, CDR2 SVGAGI.

This clonotype was observed a few times. This chain links TRBV6-5 with TRBJ1-4, with D tentatively TRBD1 (6 bases). Germline V gene sequence: CDR1 MNHEY, CDR2 SVGAGI. Trimming removed 0 bases at V and 10 bases at J, with 9 bases between. This CDR3 is 13 amino acids long. Written as DNA, the CDR3 is TGTGCCAGCAGTTACTCAGGAGGGGGAAAACTGTTTTTT. Translated: CASSYSGGGKLFF.